This TCR beta chain was found in a study of blood T cell repertoires in COVID-19. About the study: Acute and convalescent COVID-19 specimens originated in the United States, Italy and Spain. From T cells, B-cell-depleted T cells, or PBMCs came the material, which was cDNA or gDNA.

The CDR3 is 16 residues long. Germline V gene lookup returns CDR1 LNHDA and CDR2 SQIVND (reference sequence). V lost 5 bases and J lost 1; bases outside the gene matches: 6. Original analysis: Cell counts per sample came from amplifying reference gene primers. The data were produced by immunoSEQ multiplex PCR, yet TCRdb's version contains in-frame clones alone and is incomplete. From that table come the V and J calls and clone size; the DNA was used to work out D and trimming. The table has hundreds of thousands of clones, 87% seen once. The J gene is TRBJ2-5, the V gene TRBV19; 11 bases fit TRBD2. This TCR derives from a woman aged 45-59 years who had recovered from COVID-19. Sequencing was performed on peripheral blood. The CDR3 nucleotides read TGTGCCAGTAGTTTTCGACTAGCGGGGACCCAAGAGACCCAGTACTTC. This sequence encodes CASSFRLAGTQETQYF.